This is a list of T cell receptor beta chains from one sample in a study of blood T cell repertoires in COVID-19. Some clones are missing from TCRdb's copy, which holds only in-frame ones; the method was immunoSEQ multiplex PCR. The sample contains 200,000 to 250,000 clones, nearly 90% of which appear only once. Sequenced input: PBMCs or T cells enriched from blood (not recorded which). The receptors shown here come from a man aged 30 to 45 who had recovered from COVID-19. Both conserved end residues are part of each CDR3. Fields, in order: J gene, D gene, clone size, V gene, CDR3 protein, CDR3 DNA. The D gene is left open where the match is weak. The size field is filled for only some rows; it gives once, few, many or a size class.

>TRBJ2-6|-|-|TRBV6-2/TRBV6-3
CATSSYNAAGALSGANVLTF
TGTGCCACCAGCAGTTACAACGCGGCAGGGGCTCTATCTGGGGCCAACGTCCTGACTTTC
>TRBJ2-1|TRBD2|-|TRBV5-1
CASSLGVSGRVNNEQFF
TGCGCCAGCAGCTTGGGGGTAAGCGGGAGGGTTAACAATGAGCAGTTCTTC
>TRBJ2-7|TRBD2|-|TRBV7-9
CASSRLATRVYEQYF
TGTGCCAGCAGCCGACTAGCGACAAGGGTATACGAGCAGTACTTC
>TRBJ2-7|-|-|TRBV4-1
CASSPKQSSYEQYF
TGCGCCAGCAGCCCGAAACAGTCCTCCTACGAGCAGTACTTC
>TRBJ1-2|-|-|TRBV18
CASSRKTDTNYGYTF
TGTGCCAGCTCACGAAAGACAGACACCAACTATGGCTACACCTTC
>TRBJ2-7|TRBD1|-|TRBV5-1
CASSPETGVPKEQYF
TGCGCCAGCAGTCCAGAGACAGGGGTCCCCAAAGAGCAGTACTTC
>TRBJ2-7|TRBD2|-|TRBV19
CASSITAGAQYEQYF
TGTGCCAGTAGTATCACAGCGGGGGCCCAATACGAGCAGTACTTC
>TRBJ1-3|-|-|TRBV10-3
CAIDQGDSGNTIYF
TGTGCCATCGATCAGGGCGACTCTGGAAACACCATATATTTT
>TRBJ2-7|-|-|TRBV5-6
CASSLVRTSNEQYF
TGTGCCAGCAGCTTGGTTCGGACAAGCAACGAGCAGTACTTC
>TRBJ2-5|-|-|TRBV5-4
CASSSGGGETQYF
TGTGCCAGCAGCTCCGGGGGTGGGGAGACCCAGTACTTC
>TRBJ1-1|-|-|TRBV7-2
CASQRVSVLGAFF
TGTGCCAGCCAGCGTGTTTCAGTTTTAGGAGCTTTCTTT
>TRBJ2-2|-|once|TRBV5-6
CASSADTLGGLFF
TGTGCCAGCAGCGCCGACACCCTGGGGGGTTTGTTTTTT
>TRBJ1-1|-|-|TRBV19
CASSSWPEAFF
TGTGCCAGTAGCTCTTGGCCCGAAGCTTTCTTT
>TRBJ2-6|-|-|TRBV10-2
CASEGGSGANVLTF
TGCGCCAGCGAAGGAGGGTCTGGGGCCAACGTCCTGACTTTC
>TRBJ2-3|-|-|TRBV5-1
CASSLGRAGARDTQYF
TGCGCCAGCAGCTTAGGCCGGGCGGGGGCCAGGGATACGCAGTATTTT
>TRBJ2-2|-|once|TRBV28
CASSFPGELFF
TGTGCCAGCAGTTTCCCTGGGGAGCTGTTTTTT
>TRBJ1-1|-|once|TRBV7-2
CASSLGVNNFVAFF
TGTGCCAGCAGCTTAGGCGTCAATAATTTTGTAGCTTTCTTT
>TRBJ2-7|-|-|TRBV28
CASSRGFEQYF
TGTGCCAGCAGTCGGGGTTTCGAGCAGTACTTC
>TRBJ2-1|TRBD2|-|TRBV27
CASSPIAGGPVHEQFF
TGTGCCAGCAGCCCTATAGCGGGAGGGCCGGTACATGAGCAGTTCTTC
>TRBJ2-2|TRBD1|-|TRBV6-5
CASRGQANTGELFF
TGTGCCAGCAGAGGACAGGCGAACACCGGGGAGCTGTTTTTT
>TRBJ2-7|TRBD2|-|TRBV2
CASRGLAGGPQYF
TGTGCCAGCAGGGGACTAGCGGGGGGGCCCCAGTACTTC
>TRBJ1-1|-|-|TRBV6-1
CASSDPGGGTEAFF
TGTGCCAGCAGTGACCCGGGAGGGGGTACTGAAGCTTTCTTT
>TRBJ2-5|TRBD2|-|TRBV6-5
CASNRGGIQETQYF
TGTGCCAGCAACCGGGGGGGGATCCAAGAGACCCAGTACTTC